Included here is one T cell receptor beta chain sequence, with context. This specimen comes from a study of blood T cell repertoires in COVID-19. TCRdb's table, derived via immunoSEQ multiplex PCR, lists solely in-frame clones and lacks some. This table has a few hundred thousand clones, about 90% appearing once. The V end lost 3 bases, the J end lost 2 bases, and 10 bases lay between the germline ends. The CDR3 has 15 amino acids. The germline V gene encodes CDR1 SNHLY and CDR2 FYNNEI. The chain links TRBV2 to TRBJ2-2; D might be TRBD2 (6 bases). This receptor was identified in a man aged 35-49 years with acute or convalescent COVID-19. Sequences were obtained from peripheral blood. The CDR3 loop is CASSDLGTNTGELFF. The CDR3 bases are TGTGCCAGCAGTGATCTAGGGACTAACACCGGGGAGCTGTTTTTT.